This TCR beta chain was identified in a study of identical twins. Broader study findings: Excess sharing between twins was weaker in beta out-of-frame sequences. There were fewer insertions in abundant cord blood beta clonotypes, but memory repertoires showed no such pattern. Out-of-frame alpha sequences common to twins were enriched for low generation probability.

With 6 bases clipped from V and 0 bases from J, the junction kept 3 bases outside the gene matches. This CDR3 contains 14 residues. The germline gives CDR1 ENHRY, CDR2 SYGVKD. This clonotype was counted between two and nine times. Its specificity is not known. A template switching step contributed a universal primer site, while unique molecular identifiers were present in the cDNA. TCRdb re-analysed the 5' RACE reads in MiXCR, keeping a single row per CDR3 protein. The sample yields approximately 260,000 distinct CDR3 sequences, about 14% seen once. J is TRBJ1-1 and V is TRBV10-3; 8 nucleotides match TRBD1. The sequencing sample was made of memory (CD45RO+) T cells sorted from blood. This clonotype originated in a woman in her late teens or twenties in good health. The CDR3 bases are TGTGCCATCAGGGCGACAGGGGTGAACACTGAAGCTTTCTTT. The encoded protein is CAIRATGVNTEAFF.